This T cell receptor (beta chain) derives from a study of regulatory T cells in long-lasting Graves disease. This CDR3 contains 15 residues. Germline assignment: CDR1 MDHEN and CDR2 SYDVKM. Losses at the gene ends were 5 bases for V and 3 bases for J; bases not matched to a gene: 6. Stated time point: newly diagnosed GD, antithyroid drugs for less than 3 months. There was RNA extracted from PBMCs, and the TCR library was made from it. Libraries of TCR beta came from iRepertoire HTBI primers plus Arm-PCR of CDR3 regions. TCRdb ran MiXCR on the multiplex PCR reads and lists one entry per CDR3 protein. The repertoire holds 540,000 or so distinct CDR3 sequences, with approximately 15% as singletons. The sample holds many counts of this clonotype. These records were also assigned to another study, of T cells in Graves' hyperthyroidism and ophthalmopathy.

The starting material was peripheral blood mononuclear cells (PBMCs), obtained at new diagnosis, from a patient treated with antithyroid drugs. The chain combines TRBV28 with TRBJ1-1; 10 bases fit TRBD1. The receptor's source is a man aged 30 to 45 with Graves disease. This chain's CDR3 is CASSPRQGAYTEAFF. The DNA of the CDR3 is TGTGCCAGCAGTCCTCGACAGGGGGCGTACACTGAAGCTTTCTTT.